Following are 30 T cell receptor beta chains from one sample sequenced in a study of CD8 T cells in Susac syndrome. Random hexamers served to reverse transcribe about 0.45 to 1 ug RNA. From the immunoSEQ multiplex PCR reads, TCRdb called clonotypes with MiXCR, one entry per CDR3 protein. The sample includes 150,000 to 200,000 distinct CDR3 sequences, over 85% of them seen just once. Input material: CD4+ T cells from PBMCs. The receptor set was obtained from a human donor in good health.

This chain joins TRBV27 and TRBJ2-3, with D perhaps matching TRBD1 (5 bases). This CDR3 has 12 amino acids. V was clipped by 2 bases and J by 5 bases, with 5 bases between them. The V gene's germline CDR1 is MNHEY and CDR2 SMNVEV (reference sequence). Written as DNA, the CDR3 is TGTGCCAGCAGTTTACAGGGAGATACGCAGTATTTT. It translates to CASSLQGDTQYF.

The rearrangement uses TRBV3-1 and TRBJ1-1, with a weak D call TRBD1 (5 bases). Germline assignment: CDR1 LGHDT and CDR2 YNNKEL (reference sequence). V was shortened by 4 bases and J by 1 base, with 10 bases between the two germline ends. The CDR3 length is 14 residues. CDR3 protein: CASSPGFRNTEAFF. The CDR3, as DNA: TGTGCCAGCAGCCCAGGGTTTAGGAACACTGAAGCTTTCTTT.

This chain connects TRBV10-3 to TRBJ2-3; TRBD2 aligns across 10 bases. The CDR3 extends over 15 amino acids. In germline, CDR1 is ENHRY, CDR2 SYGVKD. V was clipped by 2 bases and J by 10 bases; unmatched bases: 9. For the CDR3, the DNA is TGTGCCATCAGTGAGGTAGCGGGGGGCACGGTCGCGCAGTATTTT. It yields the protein CAISEVAGGTVAQYF.

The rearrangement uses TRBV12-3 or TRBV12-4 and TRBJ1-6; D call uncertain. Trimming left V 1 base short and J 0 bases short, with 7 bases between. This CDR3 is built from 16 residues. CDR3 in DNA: TGTGCCAGCAGTTTAGGGTGGGGCTCCTATAATTCACCCCTCCACTTT. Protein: CASSLGWGSYNSPLHF.

In DNA form, the CDR3 reads TGCGCCAGCAAACAAAGGACTAGCGGGGAAGAGACCCAGTACTTC. This codes for CASKQRTSGEETQYF. The chain employs TRBV5-1 and TRBJ2-5, with TRBD2 identical over 12 bases. V lost 6 bases to trimming and J lost 3 bases; unmatched junction nucleotides: 6. The CDR3 extends over 15 amino acids. Germline-derived CDR1 and CDR2 are SGHRS and YFSETQ. The entire variable domain, with the rest obtained from reference TRBV5-1 and TRBJ2-5, is as follows: KAGVTQTPRYLIKTRGQQVTLSCSPISGHRSVSWYQQTPGQGLQFLFEYFSETQRNKGNFPGRFSGRQFSNSRSEMNVSTLELGDSALYLCASKQRTSGEETQYFGPGTRLLVL.

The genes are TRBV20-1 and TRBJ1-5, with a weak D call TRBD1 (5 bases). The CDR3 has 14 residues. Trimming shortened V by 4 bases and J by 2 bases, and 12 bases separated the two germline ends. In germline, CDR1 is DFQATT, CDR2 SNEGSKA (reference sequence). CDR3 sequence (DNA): TGCAGTGCTAAAAAGGGGCATGGCAATCAGCCCCAGCATTTT. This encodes CSAKKGHGNQPQHF.

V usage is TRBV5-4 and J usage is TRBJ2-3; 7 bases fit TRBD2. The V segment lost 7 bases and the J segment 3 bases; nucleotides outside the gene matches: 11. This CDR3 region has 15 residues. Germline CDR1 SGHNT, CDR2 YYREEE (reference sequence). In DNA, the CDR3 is TGTGCCAGCTCCCCCCGGGGCGGGGGAACAGATACGCAGTATTTT. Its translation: CASSPRGGGTDTQYF.

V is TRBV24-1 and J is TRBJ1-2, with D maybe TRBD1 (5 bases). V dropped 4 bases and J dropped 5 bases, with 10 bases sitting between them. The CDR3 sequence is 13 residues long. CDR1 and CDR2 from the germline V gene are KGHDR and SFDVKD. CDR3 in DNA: TGTGCCACCAGTGAAGGGGAGGAGTATGGCTACACCTTC. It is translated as CATSEGEEYGYTF.

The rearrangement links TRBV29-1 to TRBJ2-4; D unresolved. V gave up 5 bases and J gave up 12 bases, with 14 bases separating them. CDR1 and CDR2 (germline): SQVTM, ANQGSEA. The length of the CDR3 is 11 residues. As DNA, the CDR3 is TGCAGCGTTAAGGACGGAGACGGTCAGTACTTC. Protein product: CSVKDGDGQYF.

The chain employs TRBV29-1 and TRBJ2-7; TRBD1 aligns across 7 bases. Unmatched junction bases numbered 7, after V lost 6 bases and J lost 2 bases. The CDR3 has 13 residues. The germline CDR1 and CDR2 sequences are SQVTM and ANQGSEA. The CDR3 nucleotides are TGCAGCGTCCACACCCAGGGGGCCTACGAGCAGTACTTC. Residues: CSVHTQGAYEQYF.

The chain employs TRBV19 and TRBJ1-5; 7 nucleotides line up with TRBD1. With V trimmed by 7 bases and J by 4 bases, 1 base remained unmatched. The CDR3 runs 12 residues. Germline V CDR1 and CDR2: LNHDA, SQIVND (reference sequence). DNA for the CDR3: TGTGCCAGTAACAGGGGTAATCAGCCCCAGCATTTT. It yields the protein CASNRGNQPQHF.

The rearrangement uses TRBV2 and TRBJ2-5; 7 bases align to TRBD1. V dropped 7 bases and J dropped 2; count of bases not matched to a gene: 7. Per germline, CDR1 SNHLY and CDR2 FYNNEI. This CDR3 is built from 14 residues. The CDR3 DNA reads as TGTGCCAGCATCTTACAGGGGTCTCAAGAGACCCAGTACTTC. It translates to CASILQGSQETQYF.

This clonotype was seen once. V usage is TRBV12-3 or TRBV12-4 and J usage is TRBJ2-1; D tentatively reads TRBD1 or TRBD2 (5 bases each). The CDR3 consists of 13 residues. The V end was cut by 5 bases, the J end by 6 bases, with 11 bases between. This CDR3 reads CASSPGTSNEQFF. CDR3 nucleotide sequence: TGTGCCAGCAGTCCAGGGACCTCCAATGAGCAGTTCTTC.

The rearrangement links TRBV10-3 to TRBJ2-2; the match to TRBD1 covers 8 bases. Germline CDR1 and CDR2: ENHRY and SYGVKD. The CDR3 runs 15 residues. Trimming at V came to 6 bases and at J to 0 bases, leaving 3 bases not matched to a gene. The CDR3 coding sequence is TGTGCCATCAGCGCAGGGGGCGCGAACACCGGGGAGCTGTTTTTT. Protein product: CAISAGGANTGELFF.

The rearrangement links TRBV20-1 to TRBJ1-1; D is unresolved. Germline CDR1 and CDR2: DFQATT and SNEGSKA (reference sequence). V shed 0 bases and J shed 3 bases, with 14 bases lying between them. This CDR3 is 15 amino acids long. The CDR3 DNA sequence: TGCAGTGCTAGAGACTTTTTAAGCGGGGACACTGAAGCTTTCTTT. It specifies CSARDFLSGDTEAFF.

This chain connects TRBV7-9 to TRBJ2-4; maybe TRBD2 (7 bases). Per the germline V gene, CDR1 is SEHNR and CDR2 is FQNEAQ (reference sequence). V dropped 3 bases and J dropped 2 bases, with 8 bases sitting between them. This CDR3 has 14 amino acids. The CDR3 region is CASSFGGPKNIQYF. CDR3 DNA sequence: TGTGCCAGCAGCTTCGGGGGGCCCAAAAACATTCAGTACTTC.

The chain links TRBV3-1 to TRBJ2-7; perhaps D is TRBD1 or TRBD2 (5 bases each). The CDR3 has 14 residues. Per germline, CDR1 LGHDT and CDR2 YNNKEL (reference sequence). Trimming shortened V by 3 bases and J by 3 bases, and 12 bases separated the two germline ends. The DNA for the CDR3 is TGTGCCAGCAGCCATGCGAGGGGCAACTACGAGCAGTACTTC. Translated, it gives CASSHARGNYEQYF.

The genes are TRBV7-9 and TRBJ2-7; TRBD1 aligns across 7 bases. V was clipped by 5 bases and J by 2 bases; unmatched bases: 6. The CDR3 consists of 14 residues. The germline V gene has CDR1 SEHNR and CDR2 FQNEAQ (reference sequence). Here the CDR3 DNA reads TGTGCCAGCAGCCTGACAGGGAATGCCTACGAGCAGTACTTC. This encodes CASSLTGNAYEQYF.

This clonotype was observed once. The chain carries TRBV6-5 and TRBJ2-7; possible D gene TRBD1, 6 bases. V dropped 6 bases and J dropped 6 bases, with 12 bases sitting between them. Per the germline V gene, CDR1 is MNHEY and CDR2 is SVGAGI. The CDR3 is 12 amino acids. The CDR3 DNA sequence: TGTGCCAGCAGACGGACAGAGGGCGAGCAGTACTTC. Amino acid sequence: CASRRTEGEQYF.

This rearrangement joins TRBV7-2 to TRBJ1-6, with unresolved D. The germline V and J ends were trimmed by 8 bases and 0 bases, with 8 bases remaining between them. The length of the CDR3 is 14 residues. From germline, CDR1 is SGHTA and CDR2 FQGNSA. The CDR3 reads CASDGDSYNSPLHF. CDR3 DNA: TGTGCCAGCGATGGGGACTCCTATAATTCACCCCTCCACTTT.

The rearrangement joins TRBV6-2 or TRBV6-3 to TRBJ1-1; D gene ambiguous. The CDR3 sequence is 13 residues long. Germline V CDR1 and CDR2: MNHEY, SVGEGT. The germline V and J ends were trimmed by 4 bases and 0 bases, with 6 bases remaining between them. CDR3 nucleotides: TGTGCCAGCAGTTCTGCCATGAACACTGAAGCTTTCTTT. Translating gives CASSSAMNTEAFF.

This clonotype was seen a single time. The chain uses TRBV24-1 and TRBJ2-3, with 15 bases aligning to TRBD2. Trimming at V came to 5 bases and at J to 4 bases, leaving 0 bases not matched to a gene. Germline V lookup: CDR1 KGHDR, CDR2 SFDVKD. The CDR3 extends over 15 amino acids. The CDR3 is CATSGTSGGADTQYF. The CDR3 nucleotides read TGTGCCACCAGTGGGACTAGCGGGGGGGCAGATACGCAGTATTTT.

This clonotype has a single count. CDR3 amino acids: CASSPPPGLQETQYF. The CDR3 DNA reads as TGTGCCAGCAGCCCACCTCCGGGACTCCAAGAGACCCAGTACTTC. The chain couples TRBV7-9 to TRBJ2-5; a weak D match, TRBD2 (6 bases). Trimming removed 5 bases from V and 1 base from J, with 14 bases in between. This CDR3 is 15 amino acids long. Germline V gene lookup returns CDR1 SEHNR and CDR2 FQNEAQ (reference sequence).

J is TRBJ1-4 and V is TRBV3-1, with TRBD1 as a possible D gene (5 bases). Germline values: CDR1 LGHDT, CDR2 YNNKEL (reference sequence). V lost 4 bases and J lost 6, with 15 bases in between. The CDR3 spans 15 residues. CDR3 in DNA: TGTGCCAGCAGCCGAGAGGGACGGAAGGATGAAAAACTGTTTTTT. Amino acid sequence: CASSREGRKDEKLFF.

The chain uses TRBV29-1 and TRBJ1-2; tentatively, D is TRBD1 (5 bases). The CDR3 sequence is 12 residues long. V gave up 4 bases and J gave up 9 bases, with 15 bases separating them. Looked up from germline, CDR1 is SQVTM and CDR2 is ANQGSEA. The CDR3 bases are TGCAGCGTTGTCCCTGGGACGGGCTGCTACACCTTC. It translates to CSVVPGTGCYTF. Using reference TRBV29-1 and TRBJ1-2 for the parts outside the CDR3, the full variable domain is SAVISQKPSRDICQRGTSLTIQCQVDSQVTMMFWYRQQPGQSLTLIATANQGSEATYESGFVIDKFPISRPNLTFSTLTVSNMSPEDSSIYLCSVVPGTGCYTFGSGTRLTVV.

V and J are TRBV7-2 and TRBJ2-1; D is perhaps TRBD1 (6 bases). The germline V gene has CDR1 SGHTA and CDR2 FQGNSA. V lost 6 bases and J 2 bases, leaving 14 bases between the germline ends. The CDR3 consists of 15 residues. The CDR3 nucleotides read TGTGCCAGCAGACCCCCAGGACAGCCCTACAATGAGCAGTTCTTC. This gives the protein CASRPPGQPYNEQFF.

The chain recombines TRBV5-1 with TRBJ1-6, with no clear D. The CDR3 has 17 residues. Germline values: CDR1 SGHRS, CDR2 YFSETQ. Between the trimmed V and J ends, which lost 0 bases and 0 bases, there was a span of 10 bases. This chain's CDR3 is CASSLASGSSYNSPLHF. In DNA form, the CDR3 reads TGCGCCAGCAGCTTGGCGTCCGGGAGCTCCTATAATTCACCCCTCCACTTT.

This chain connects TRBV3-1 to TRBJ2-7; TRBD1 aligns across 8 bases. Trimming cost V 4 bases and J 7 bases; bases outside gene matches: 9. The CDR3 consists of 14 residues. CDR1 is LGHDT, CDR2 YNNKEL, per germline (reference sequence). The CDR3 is CASSRQGSSGEQYF. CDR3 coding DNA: TGTGCCAGCAGCCGACAGGGGTCATCTGGGGAGCAGTACTTC.

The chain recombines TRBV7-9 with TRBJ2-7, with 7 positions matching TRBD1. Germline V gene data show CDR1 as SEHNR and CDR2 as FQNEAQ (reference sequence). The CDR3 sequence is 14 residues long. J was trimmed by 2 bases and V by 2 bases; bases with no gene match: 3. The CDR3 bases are TGTGCCAGCAGCTTAAGGGACAGAGCCTACGAGCAGTACTTC. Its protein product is CASSLRDRAYEQYF.

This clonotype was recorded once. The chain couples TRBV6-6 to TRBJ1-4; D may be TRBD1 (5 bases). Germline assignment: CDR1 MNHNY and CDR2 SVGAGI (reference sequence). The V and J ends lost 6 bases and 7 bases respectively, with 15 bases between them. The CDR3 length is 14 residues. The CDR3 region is CASSSQGLIEKLFF. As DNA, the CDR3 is TGTGCCAGCAGCTCTCAGGGTCTTATTGAAAAACTGTTTTTT.